This is a list of T cell receptor beta chains from one sample in a study of neurological immune-mediated disorders. One entry per CDR3 protein, called by TCRdb with MiXCR from the 5' RACE reads. The repertoire consists of approximately 50,000 distinct CDR3 sequences, with under 13% occurring once and the leading ten covering about 5%. Sequenced material: PBMCs. These receptors were taken from a man in his sixties or seventies with HTLV-1-associated myelopathy (HAM/TSP). Each CDR3 is given with its conserved first and last residue. The D gene is left open where the match is weak. Only some rows state a clone size, as once, few, many or a class for expanded clones.

j_call | d_call | v_call | clone_size | cdr3_nt | cdr3_aa
TRBJ2-3 | TRBD1 | TRBV7-2 | many | TGTGCCAGCACCCGGGACAGGTCGGATACGCAGTATTTT | CASTRDRSDTQYF
TRBJ2-5 | TRBD2 | TRBV7-9 | many | TGTGCCAGCCAACCAGCGGGAGTATCGGAGACCCAGTACTTC | CASQPAGVSETQYF
TRBJ2-7 | . | TRBV27 | many | TGTGCCAGCAGTTATCGGGACGGATCCTACGAGCAGTACTTC | CASSYRDGSYEQYF
TRBJ2-2 | . | TRBV20-1 | many | TGCAGTGCTAGTGGGGCCCTATCTCTGTCCGGGGAGCTGTTTTTT | CSASGALSLSGELFF
TRBJ2-5 | . | TRBV7-2 | many | TGTGCCAGCAGCCTTACACGGACAAACCAAGAGACCCAGTACTTC | CASSLTRTNQETQYF
TRBJ1-5 | . | TRBV5-5 | many | TGTGCCAGCAGCTTGTACTCTGGACCCAATCAGCCCCAGCATTTT | CASSLYSGPNQPQHF
TRBJ1-5 | TRBD1 | TRBV20-1 | many | TGCAGTGGTGGGACAGGGGGCCCCCAGCCCCAGCATTTT | CSGGTGGPQPQHF
TRBJ2-1 | TRBD2 | TRBV14 | many | TGTGCCAGCAGCCAAGTCGGGACTAGAGGAAATGAGCAGTTCTTC | CASSQVGTRGNEQFF
TRBJ2-7 | TRBD2 | TRBV2 | . | TGTGCCAGCAGTGCGGTGTTAGCGGGAAGAGACGAGCAGTACTTC | CASSAVLAGRDEQYF
TRBJ1-6 | . | TRBV27 | many | TGTGCCAGCAGCCAAGCGGCTAATTCACCCCTCCACTTT | CASSQAANSPLHF
TRBJ2-2 | . | TRBV5-5 | many | TGTGCCAGCAGCTTTGTTTCCGGGCCCGGGGAGCTGTTTTTT | CASSFVSGPGELFF
TRBJ2-1 | TRBD2 | TRBV5-1 | medium-sized | TGCGCCAGCATTGCCGGGACTAGCGGGAGTGGGTCCTACAATGAGCAGTTCTTC | CASIAGTSGSGSYNEQFF
TRBJ2-2 | . | TRBV24-1 | many | TGTGCCACCAGTGACCCCGGGCGCGGGGAGCTGTTTTTT | CATSDPGRGELFF
TRBJ1-6 | . | TRBV7-2 | many | TGTGCCAGCAGCTTAAGGGCAAATAATTCACCCCTCCACTTT | CASSLRANNSPLHF
TRBJ2-2 | . | TRBV7-2 | . | TGTGCCAGCGAAGACGGAATCTTTTCCACCGGGGAGCTGTTTTTT | CASEDGIFSTGELFF
TRBJ2-5 | TRBD1 | TRBV5-1 | many | TGCGCCAGCAGCTTGGAGAGGACAGGGGGCCGAGAGTGGGCAGAGACCCAGTACTTC | CASSLERTGGREWAETQYF
TRBJ2-1 | . | TRBV7-9 | many | TGTGCCAGCAGCTACCCCCCGGGCACGTCAGGCTACAATGAGCAGTTCTTC | CASSYPPGTSGYNEQFF
TRBJ1-5 | . | TRBV20-1 | many | TGCAGTGCTGAGGGGGGGATTTGGCAGCCCCAGCATTTT | CSAEGGIWQPQHF
TRBJ2-1 | . | TRBV5-1 | . | TGCGCCAGCGGTGTCCAGGACTCCAATGAGCAGTTCTTC | CASGVQDSNEQFF
TRBJ2-7 | TRBD1 | TRBV15 | many | TGTGCCACCAGCAGAGGGGGAACCGGGACAGGGGGCACTGAATACGAGCAGTACTTC | CATSRGGTGTGGTEYEQYF
TRBJ2-7 | TRBD1 | TRBV7-2 | many | TGTGCCAGCAGCCCAAGGGGGCAGGTCCCCTACGAGCAGTACTTC | CASSPRGQVPYEQYF
TRBJ1-2 | . | TRBV5-1 | many | TGCGCCAGCAGCTTGAGGGACAAAGATGGCTACACCTTC | CASSLRDKDGYTF
TRBJ2-2 | . | TRBV12-5 | many | TGTGCTAGTGGTTTGGTGCAGGGTCGGTCCGGGGAGCTGTTTTTT | CASGLVQGRSGELFF
TRBJ1-5 | . | TRBV7-2 | many | TGTGCCAGCAGCTTAGTATACACTTATCAGCCCCAGCATTTT | CASSLVYTYQPQHF
TRBJ2-1 | TRBD2 | TRBV5-1 | . | TGCGCCAGACCGGGACTAGCGAACGATGAGCAGTTCTTC | CARPGLANDEQFF
TRBJ2-1 | TRBD2 | TRBV7-9 | many | TGTGCCAGCAGCTCCCCCTGGCGGGAGGGCGGGAATGAGCAGTTCTTC | CASSSPWREGGNEQFF
TRBJ2-7 | . | TRBV25-1 | many | TGTGCCAGCAGCGGTGGCTACGAGCAGTACTTC | CASSGGYEQYF
TRBJ1-2 | TRBD1 | TRBV27 | many | TGTGCCAGCAGGGGCGGACAGGGAACCTATGGCTACACCTTC | CASRGGQGTYGYTF
TRBJ2-5 | . | TRBV3-1 | many | TGTGCCAGCAGCCAAGATCCCCGGCGAGGGGAGACCCAGTACTTC | CASSQDPRRGETQYF
TRBJ1-2 | . | TRBV19 | many | TGTGCCAGTGGAGGGTCTCAAGGCTATGGCTACACCTTC | CASGGSQGYGYTF
TRBJ2-3 | TRBD2 | TRBV5-5 | . | TGTGCCAGCAGCCCAACGTATAGCGGGAGGGGCACAGATACGCAGTATTTT | CASSPTYSGRGTDTQYF
TRBJ1-1 | TRBD1 | TRBV5-5 | many | TGTGCCAGCAGCTGGACCGGGACAGGGCTAAACACTGAAGCTTTCTTT | CASSWTGTGLNTEAFF
TRBJ1-1 | . | TRBV28 | many | TGTGCCAGCAGTTTTTTGGTGGTCTCTGAAGCTTTCTTT | CASSFLVVSEAFF
TRBJ1-2 | TRBD1 | TRBV6-6 | many | TGTGCCACCACAGGGGGCTATGGCTACACCTTC | CATTGGYGYTF
TRBJ2-7 | . | TRBV5-1 | many | TGCGCCAGCACTCCAGGCACAGGAATCTACGAGCAGTACTTC | CASTPGTGIYEQYF
TRBJ2-5 | TRBD1 | TRBV5-5 | many | TGTGCCAGCAGCTGGGACAGACGAGAGACCCAGTACTTC | CASSWDRRETQYF
TRBJ1-5 | . | TRBV6-6 | many | TGTGCCAGCAGCATGGACATTTATAGCAATCAGCCCCAGCATTTT | CASSMDIYSNQPQHF
TRBJ2-3 | TRBD2 | TRBV14 | many | TGTGCCAGCAGCCAAGTGGTTAGGACTAGCGGGGACCCCTCCTATCCGGATACGCAGTATTTT | CASSQVVRTSGDPSYPDTQYF
TRBJ2-7 | . | TRBV5-1 | many | TGCGCCAGCAGCTCCGGACTACCCTCCTACGAGCAGTACTTC | CASSSGLPSYEQYF
TRBJ2-3 | . | TRBV7-6 | many | TGTGCCAGCAGCTTACTTCAACTGAGCACAGATACGCAGTATTTT | CASSLLQLSTDTQYF
TRBJ2-7 | TRBD2 | TRBV11-2 | many | TGTGCCAGCAGCTTAGCGACGGGAGGTGAGGGAGAGCAGTACTTC | CASSLATGGEGEQYF
TRBJ2-4 | . | TRBV20-1 | many | TGCAGTGCTAGACAGGGGCCTGGCATTCAGTACTTC | CSARQGPGIQYF
TRBJ2-1 | . | TRBV9 | many | TGTGCCAGCAGCGGAGGGAATTCCTACAATGAGCAGTTCTTC | CASSGGNSYNEQFF
TRBJ1-5 | TRBD1 | TRBV5-5 | many | TGTGCCAGCAGCCCCCGGACAGGGCTGGATCAGCCCCAGCATTTT | CASSPRTGLDQPQHF
TRBJ2-3 | . | TRBV7-3 | many | TGTGCCAGCAGCTTAGGTCTGGGAGAAGATACGCAGTATTTT | CASSLGLGEDTQYF
TRBJ2-1 | TRBD2 | TRBV7-6 | . | TGTGCCAGCAGCTCCCCCGGCGGTAGCGGGCTTAGCTCCTACAATGAGCAGTTCTTC | CASSSPGGSGLSSYNEQFF
TRBJ1-1 | . | TRBV24-1 | many | TGTGCCACCAGTAAACAGGGTGGGACTGAAGCTTTCTTT | CATSKQGGTEAFF
TRBJ2-7 | . | TRBV5-6 | many | TGTGCCAGCAGCGCGGGGACCGATCCCACCTACGAGCAGTACTTC | CASSAGTDPTYEQYF
TRBJ2-3 | TRBD1 | TRBV28 | medium-sized | TGTGCCAGCAGTACGGCAGGGGGTATTTTCACAGATACGCAGTATTTT | CASSTAGGIFTDTQYF
TRBJ2-7 | . | TRBV20-1 | many | TGCAGTGCAGGGGTGGCCGACGAGCAGTACTTC | CSAGVADEQYF
TRBJ2-6 | . | TRBV6-2/TRBV6-3 | . | TGTGCCAGCAGGGAACCGGGCAGAAGCTCTGGGGCCAACGTCCTGACTTTC | CASREPGRSSGANVLTF